This TCR beta chain was identified during a study of neurological immune-mediated disorders. Study-level results: Multiple sclerosis was found to have the least TCR clonal expansion, below healthy controls, and HTLV-1-associated myelopathy the most.

This clonotype was detected ten times or more. Its antigen is not identified. Synthesis of cDNA was carried out by template-switch 5'RACE. The reaction used 10-nucleotide random UMIs. Via MiXCR, TCRdb re-called the 5' RACE reads, giving one row per CDR3 protein. The sample lists tens of thousands of distinct CDR3 sequences, 10% seen once, with roughly 21% in the top ten. The CDR3 covers 13 residues. Germline V gene lookup returns CDR1 SGHRS and CDR2 YFSETQ. V was pared by 1 base and J by 4 bases, with 6 bases between. The TCR comes from a woman in her sixties with HTLV-1-associated myelopathy (HAM/TSP). The gene calls are TRBV5-1 and TRBJ2-1; D remains ambiguous. Specimen: PBMCs. The CDR3 loop reads CASSLRRYNEQFF. CDR3 nucleotides: TGCGCCAGCAGCTTGCGACGGTACAATGAGCAGTTCTTC.